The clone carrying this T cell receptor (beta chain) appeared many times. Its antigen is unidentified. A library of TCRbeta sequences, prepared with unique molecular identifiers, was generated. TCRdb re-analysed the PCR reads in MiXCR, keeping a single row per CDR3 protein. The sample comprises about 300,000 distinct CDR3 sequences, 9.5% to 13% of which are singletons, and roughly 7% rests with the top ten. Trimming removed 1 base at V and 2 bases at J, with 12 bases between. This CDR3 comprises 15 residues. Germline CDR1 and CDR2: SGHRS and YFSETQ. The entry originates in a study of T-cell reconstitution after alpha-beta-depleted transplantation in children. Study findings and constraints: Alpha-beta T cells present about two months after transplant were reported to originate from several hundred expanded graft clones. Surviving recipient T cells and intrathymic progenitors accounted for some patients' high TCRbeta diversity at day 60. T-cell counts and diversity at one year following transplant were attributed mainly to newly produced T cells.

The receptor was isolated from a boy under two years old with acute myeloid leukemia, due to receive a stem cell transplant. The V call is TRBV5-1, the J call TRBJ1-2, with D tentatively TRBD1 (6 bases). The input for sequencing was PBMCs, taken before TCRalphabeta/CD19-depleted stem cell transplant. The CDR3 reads CASSLSDRFNYGYTF. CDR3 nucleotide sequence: TGCGCCAGCAGCTTGAGCGACAGGTTCAACTATGGCTACACCTTC.